A selection of T cell receptor beta chains follows, all from one sample in a study of cytomegalovirus exposure and HLA in healthy donors. Method: immunoSEQ multiplex PCR; TCRdb's copy keeps in-frame clones and lacks some. The sample has under 130,000 clones, approximately 12% seen once. The sequenced sample was PBMCs. Receptors originate from a man aged 35 to 55 in good health and CMV-seropositive. Both conserved end residues are trimmed from each CDR3. D genes are given only for firm matches. Some rows have no size entry. The others give once, few or many, or a class for an expanded clone.

D gene | V gene | CDR3 length | clone size | CDR3 protein
TRBD1 | TRBV6-1 | 10 | few | ASTDRVAEQY
TRBD2 | TRBV11-2 | 13 | NA | ASSAGLAGVNEQF
NA | TRBV4-3 | 17 | few | ASSQDWSGGARGDTEAF
NA | TRBV28 | 13 | NA | ASSFMGRRSDTQY
NA | TRBV7-8 | 12 | NA | ASSSGLANQPQH
TRBD2 | TRBV15 | 15 | few | ATSSPPGRAHDNEQF
NA | TRBV7-9 | 12 | NA | ASSLGGGNTEAF
NA | TRBV28 | 12 | NA | ASSLLWTDYGYT
NA | TRBV2 | 11 | NA | ASSDRRNNEQF
NA | TRBV30 | 11 | NA | AWSVTGTYGYT
TRBD2 | TRBV2 | 12 | NA | ASGGLAGPETQY
NA | TRBV12-5 | 9 | NA | ASGHTDTQY
TRBD1 | TRBV7-8 | 13 | NA | ASSTTGGGNQPQH
TRBD1 | TRBV7-9 | 11 | few | ASGDRAERGYT
TRBD2 | TRBV5-4 | 13 | NA | ASSLRTSGTDTQY
NA | TRBV7-9 | 14 | few | ASSLTQGTRTGELF
NA | TRBV6-1 | 14 | few | ASSEEGLQNTGELF
TRBD1 | TRBV29-1 | 16 | few | SVGGRPGQGPMNTEAF
NA | TRBV7-9 | 12 | NA | ASSLADSRYGYT
NA | TRBV7-8 | 14 | few | ASSPTPRDSKAGYT
NA | TRBV5-1 | 13 | NA | ASSRGLINTGELF
NA | TRBV19 | 10 | NA | ASSGGLAEQY
NA | TRBV30 | 13 | NA | AWSPNLGLGNTIY
TRBD2 | TRBV7-6 | 16 | NA | ASSLENSRLAEYNEQF
NA | TRBV5-5 | 12 | NA | ASSLAGTDYGYT
TRBD2 | TRBV7-2 | 16 | few | ASSAVVGLAGLSYEQY
TRBD1 | TRBV6-5 | 14 | few | ASSYEGQSSGNTIY
TRBD2 | TRBV5-4 | 15 | few | ASSLSPGLAGSYEQY
NA | TRBV5-1 | 13 | few | ASSLGLGLTGELF
TRBD1 | TRBV27 | 14 | few | ASSWTGGGIGGELF
TRBD1 | TRBV11-1 | 13 | NA | ASSLAWDRGYEQY
TRBD1 | TRBV5-1 | 17 | few | ASSLPIKPGQGWNTEAF
NA | TRBV30 | 11 | NA | AWSASFGGRAF
TRBD1 | TRBV5-6 | 12 | NA | ASSNDRVGNTIY
TRBD2 | TRBV19 | 17 | NA | ASSTVSLFGTSGRDTQY
NA | TRBV19 | 17 | few | ASSALGAPDISGANVLT
NA | TRBV6-5 | 14 | once | ASSSEGSSYNSPLH
TRBD1 | TRBV19 | 14 | NA | ASSMGTAFSGNTIY
TRBD2 | TRBV30 | 12 | NA | AWSKAGGPGEQY
NA | TRBV19 | 13 | few | ASRITGFFPGELF
TRBD2 | TRBV5-1 | 13 | NA | ASSFGGSNQETQY
TRBD2 | TRBV18 | 14 | NA | ASSPRGRGGPDTQY